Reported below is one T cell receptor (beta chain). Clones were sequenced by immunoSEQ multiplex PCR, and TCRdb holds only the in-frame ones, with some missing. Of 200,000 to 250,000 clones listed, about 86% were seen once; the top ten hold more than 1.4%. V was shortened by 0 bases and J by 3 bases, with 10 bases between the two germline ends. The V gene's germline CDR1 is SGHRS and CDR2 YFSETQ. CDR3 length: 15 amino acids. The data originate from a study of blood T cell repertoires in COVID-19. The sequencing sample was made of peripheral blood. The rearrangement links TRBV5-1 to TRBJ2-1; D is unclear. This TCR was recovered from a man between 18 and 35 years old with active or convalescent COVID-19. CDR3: CASSLALEHYNEQFF. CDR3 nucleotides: TGCGCCAGCAGCTTGGCCCTAGAACACTACAATGAGCAGTTCTTC.